The 2 T cell receptor beta chains presented below share a single source sample, sequenced in a study of cytomegalovirus exposure and HLA in healthy donors. Primers included in the PCR were 60 Vbeta and 13 Jbeta primers. Libraries were prepared by immunoSEQ multiplex PCR; TCRdb keeps only in-frame clonotypes and omits some of them. The data show under 130,000 clones, 70% to 80% seen once. Material: PBMCs. These receptors all come from a man aged 25 to 40 in good health and CMV-seronegative.

The chain has TRBV27 and TRBJ2-7; TRBD2 agrees at 13 bases. The V segment lost 8 bases and the J segment 4 bases; nucleotides outside the gene matches: 14. Germline V gene lookup returns CDR1 MNHEY and CDR2 SMNVEV (reference sequence). This CDR3 is built from 17 residues. Written as DNA, the CDR3 is TGTGCCAGCCCCGGGACTAGCGGGAAGGCCTGGTCATACGAGCAGTACTTC. Translated: CASPGTSGKAWSYEQYF.

CDR3 coding DNA: TGTGCCAGCAGCTTGGTATCAGCAGGGCCCACTGAAGCTTTCTTT. Its protein product is CASSLVSAGPTEAFF. V gene TRBV5-4 combines with J gene TRBJ1-1, with D maybe TRBD1 (5 bases). Trimming pared 0 bases from V and 4 bases from J, leaving 13 bases between. CDR3 size: 15 residues. CDR1 is SGHNT and CDR2 is YYREEE in the germline V gene (reference sequence).